A single sample gave rise to the 19 T cell receptor beta chains below, sequenced in a study of OX40 agonist ivuxolimab in advanced cancers. The method was immunoSEQ multiplex PCR; TCRdb's version includes in-frame clones alone and lacks a portion of them. The sample has tens of thousands of clones; roughly 84% are singletons. The sample consisted of CD4+ or CD8+ T cells sorted from blood, taken in a trial of the OX40 agonist ivuxolimab. Receptors originate from an adult with an advanced solid tumor such as melanoma, head and neck, liver or kidney cancer.

V usage is TRBV7-2 and J usage is TRBJ2-1; TRBD1 is a possible D gene (5 bases). Trimming cost V 5 bases and J 8 bases, with 10 bases left between them. Germline CDR1 reads SGHTA; CDR2 reads FQGNSA. The CDR3 consists of 12 residues. This CDR3 reads CASSQGWDEQFF. The DNA for the CDR3 is TGTGCCAGCAGCCAGGGCTGGGATGAGCAGTTCTTC.

This chain connects TRBV9 to TRBJ2-3; maybe TRBD2 (6 bases). Germline CDR1 SGDLS, CDR2 YYNGEE. The CDR3 consists of 16 residues. Trimming removed 4 bases from V and 1 base from J, with 16 bases in between. The CDR3, as DNA: TGTGCCAGCAGCCCCTCCGGCGGACTACGCACAGATACGCAGTATTTT. Residues: CASSPSGGLRTDTQYF.

The V call is TRBV9, the J call TRBJ2-1; no definite D call. V lost 4 bases and J 5 bases, leaving 13 bases between the germline ends. CDR3 length: 14 residues. Germline V CDR1 and CDR2: SGDLS, YYNGEE. The CDR3, as DNA: TGTGCCAGCAGCCCGAACCCTGGAAACAATGAGCAGTTCTTC. As protein: CASSPNPGNNEQFF. Drawing the rest from reference TRBV9 and TRBJ2-1, the complete variable domain is DSGVTQTPKHLITATGQRVTLRCSPRSGDLSVYWYQQSLDQGLQFLIQYYNGEERAKGNILERFSAQQFPDLHSELNLSSLELGDSALYFCASSPNPGNNEQFFGPGTRLTVL.

The CDR3 region is CASSVGALLYEQFF. The DNA for the CDR3 is TGTGCCAGCAGCGTAGGGGCCTTACTCTATGAGCAGTTCTTC. The chain is built from TRBV9 and TRBJ2-1; unclear D gene. Germline CDR1 reads SGDLS; CDR2 reads YYNGEE. Trimming stripped 0 bases from V and 8 bases from J, with 12 bases between. CDR3 length: 14 residues.

This clone has just one count. The V call is TRBV6-1, the J call TRBJ1-4; TRBD1 aligns across 8 bases. The germline gives CDR1 MNHNS, CDR2 SASEGT. V shed 2 bases, J shed 4 bases, and the junction held 3 bases outside the gene matches. The CDR3 is 15 residues long. The CDR3 DNA reads as TGTGCCAGCAGTGAAACGGACAGGGTTAATGAAAAACTGTTTTTT. Residues: CASSETDRVNEKLFF.

The chain employs TRBV11-2 and TRBJ1-6; no reliable D call. The CDR3 covers 14 residues. V lost 5 bases and J 11 bases, leaving 16 bases between the germline ends. The germline gives CDR1 SGHAT, CDR2 FQNNGV. CDR3 in DNA: TGTGCCAGCAGCCGAACTGACACGTTTCCACCCCTCCACTTT. Amino acid sequence: CASSRTDTFPPLHF. The full variable domain, rest sourced from reference TRBV11-2 and TRBJ1-6, is EAGVAQSPRYKIIEKRQSVAFWCNPISGHATLYWYQQILGQGPKLLIQFQNNGVVDDSQLPKDRFSAERLKGVDSTLKIQPAKLEDSAVYLCASSRTDTFPPLHFGNGTRLTVT.

J is TRBJ2-3 and V is TRBV30; 7 bases line up with TRBD2. Trimming cost V 2 bases and J 2 bases; bases outside gene matches: 4. This CDR3 is 14 amino acids long. CDR1 and CDR2 from the germline V gene are GTSNPN and SVGIG (reference sequence). CDR3 in DNA: TGTGCCTGGAGTCCTGGACTAGACACAGATACGCAGTATTTT. Amino acids: CAWSPGLDTDTQYF.

This chain links TRBV7-2 with TRBJ2-2; D uncertain. Between the trimmed V and J ends, which lost 3 bases and 1 base, there was a span of 6 bases. CDR3 length equals 14 residues. CDR1 is SGHTA and CDR2 is FQGNSA in the germline V gene. The CDR3 DNA is TGTGCCAGCAGCTTGAGGAGGAACACCGGGGAGCTGTTTTTT. Translated, it gives CASSLRRNTGELFF.

The chain employs TRBV5-1 and TRBJ2-3; 7 nucleotides align to TRBD1. Germline CDR1 is SGHRS and CDR2 is YFSETQ. Trimming at V came to 4 bases and at J to 2 bases, leaving 10 bases not matched to a gene. The CDR3 is 16 residues long. The CDR3 DNA is TGCGCCAGCAGCCGTATTGGAAGGGGGCCCACAGATACGCAGTATTTT. This translates into CASSRIGRGPTDTQYF.

The rearrangement joins TRBV2 to TRBJ1-1; unclear D gene. V shed 0 bases and J shed 6 bases, with 8 bases lying between them. Germline-derived CDR1 and CDR2 are SNHLY and FYNNEI. The CDR3 has 13 amino acids. CDR3: CASSEAAGSEAFF. The CDR3 DNA reads as TGTGCCAGCAGTGAAGCAGCGGGGTCTGAAGCTTTCTTT.

This clone came up once. This chain joins TRBV7-2 and TRBJ2-7, with no clear D. From germline, CDR1 is SGHTA and CDR2 FQGNSA. The V end lost 1 base, the J end lost 6 bases, and 7 bases lay between the germline ends. The CDR3 is 12 residues long. CDR3 nucleotide sequence: TGTGCCAGCAGCTTAGGGCCAGGCGAGCAGTACTTC. Amino acid sequence: CASSLGPGEQYF.

The chain carries TRBV2 and TRBJ1-6, with a possible D match to TRBD1 (6 bases). Germline lookup yields CDR1 SNHLY and CDR2 FYNNEI. The CDR3 consists of 14 residues. V was trimmed by 3 bases and J by 4 bases, leaving 7 bases between them. CDR3 residues: CASSEGAYNSPLHF. The CDR3 DNA reads as TGTGCCAGCAGTGAGGGGGCGTATAATTCACCCCTCCACTTT.

The chain carries TRBV5-1 and TRBJ1-2, with 10 nucleotides matching TRBD1. Trimming cost V 4 bases and J 8 bases; bases outside gene matches: 8. The V gene's germline CDR1 is SGHRS and CDR2 YFSETQ. The CDR3 runs to 14 residues. The chain's CDR3 is CASSTGTGDKGYTF. In nucleotides, the CDR3 is TGCGCCAGCAGCACCGGGACAGGGGATAAAGGCTACACCTTC.

This chain joins TRBV7-2 and TRBJ2-1, with D possibly matching TRBD1 (5 bases). Germline CDR1 SGHTA, CDR2 FQGNSA. The V end lost 4 bases, the J end lost 2 bases, and 12 bases lay between the germline ends. The CDR3 is 15 residues long. The CDR3 loop reads CASSSLGPPYNEQFF. The CDR3, as DNA: TGTGCCAGCAGCTCCTTGGGGCCTCCCTACAATGAGCAGTTCTTC.

The chain combines TRBV2 with TRBJ1-5; D unclear. The germline gives CDR1 SNHLY, CDR2 FYNNEI. The length of the CDR3 is 13 residues. Deletions cut 4 bases from V and 7 bases from J, with 11 bases between. In DNA, the CDR3 is TGTGCCAGCAGTGGGAGGGTGGAGCAGCCCCAGCATTTT. It specifies CASSGRVEQPQHF.

V and J are TRBV9 and TRBJ2-7; 9 bases are a match to TRBD1. Germline assignment: CDR1 SGDLS and CDR2 YYNGEE. This CDR3 is 15 amino acids long. The V gene end was trimmed by 4 bases and the J gene end by 6 bases; junction bases not matched to a gene: 11. The CDR3 nucleotides read TGTGCCAGCAGCCTGACGGACAGGGGAAGTCTCGAGCAGTACTTC. Its protein product is CASSLTDRGSLEQYF.

The chain is built from TRBV4-1 and TRBJ1-3, with no clear D. V was trimmed by 2 bases and J by 4 bases, leaving 12 bases between them. Germline assignment: CDR1 MGHRA and CDR2 YSYEKL. The length of the CDR3 is 15 residues. The chain's CDR3 is CASSQFTRAGNTIYF. For the CDR3, the DNA is TGCGCCAGCAGCCAATTCACCCGCGCCGGAAACACCATATATTTT.

V gene TRBV5-4 combines with J gene TRBJ2-5, with D possibly matching TRBD1 (6 bases). The V end was cut by 0 bases, the J end by 5 bases, with 8 bases between. Germline CDR1 reads SGHNT; CDR2 reads YYREEE (reference sequence). There are 13 residues in the CDR3. The CDR3 protein is CASSLDREETQYF. CDR3 DNA: TGTGCCAGCAGCTTGGACAGGGAGGAGACCCAGTACTTC.

The chain is built from TRBV6-1 and TRBJ2-7; D uncertain. The CDR3 spans 15 residues. Germline V lookup: CDR1 MNHNS, CDR2 SASEGT. V lost 0 bases and J 3 bases, leaving 12 bases between the germline ends. The CDR3 nucleotides are TGTGCCAGCAGTGAAGCGGGAAAGAGTCTCTACGAGCAGTACTTC. Encoded protein: CASSEAGKSLYEQYF.